This T cell receptor (beta chain) was obtained from a study of PD-1 blockade in classical Hodgkin lymphoma. Study-wide results and limits: Underlying causes for the observed repertoire differences were not defined, possibly disease activity or prior therapy.

The sample holds one count of this clone. The antigen remains unidentified. The patients all showed relapse after autologous stem cell transplantation, while their brentuximab vedotin exposure varied. Profiled with immunoSEQ multiplex PCR; TCRdb holds only in-frame clones, not every one. The sample holds over 80,000 clones, 80% to 95% seen once. V was trimmed by 3 bases and J by 2 bases, leaving 11 bases between them. The CDR3 is made up of 14 amino acids. Germline-derived CDR1 and CDR2 are SNHLY and FYNNEI. Sample: peripheral blood mononuclear cells (PBMCs), taken at baseline. This clonotype originated in a human donor with classical Hodgkin lymphoma. The chain carries TRBV2 and TRBJ2-7; unclear D gene. CDR3 bases: TGTGCCAGCAGTGACCTCAGTGTTCCCTACGAGCAGTACTTC. Translating it yields CASSDLSVPYEQYF.